This T cell receptor beta chain was found in a study of Graves' ophthalmopathy and Graves' hyperthyroidism. Ten or more counts support this clonotype. RNA served as the template for amplifying TCR beta CDR3 regions. Following a first-round RT-PCR that used HTBI primers, a second-round multiplex PCR was carried out. TCRdb independently ran MiXCR on the multiplex PCR reads; one entry per CDR3 protein. The sample records roughly 400,000 distinct CDR3 sequences, roughly a sixth being singletons. Sequences were obtained from peripheral blood. The TCR originated in an adult woman with stable Graves' hyperthyroidism.

For the CDR3, the DNA is TGTGCCACCGGGGGGGCGTTCTATGGCTACACCTTC. This sequence encodes CATGGAFYGYTF. The chain has TRBV15 and TRBJ1-2; TRBD1 is a possible D gene (6 bases). The CDR3 extends over 12 amino acids. Germline CDR1 and CDR2: LNHNV and YYDKDF (reference sequence). V dropped 8 bases and J dropped 4 bases, with 11 bases sitting between them.